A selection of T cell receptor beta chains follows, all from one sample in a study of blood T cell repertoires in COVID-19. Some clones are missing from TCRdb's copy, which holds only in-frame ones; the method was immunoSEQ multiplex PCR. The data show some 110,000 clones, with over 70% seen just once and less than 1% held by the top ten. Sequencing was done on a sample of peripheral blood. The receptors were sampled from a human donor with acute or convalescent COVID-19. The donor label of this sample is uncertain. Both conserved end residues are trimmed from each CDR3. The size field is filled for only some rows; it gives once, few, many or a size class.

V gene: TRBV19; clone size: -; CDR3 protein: ASSIVPGAYNEQF
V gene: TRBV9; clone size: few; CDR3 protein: ASSVRPGGSLYGYT
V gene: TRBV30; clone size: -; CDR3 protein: AWRQPSALH
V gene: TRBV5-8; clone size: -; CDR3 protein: ASKSFGTGVQPQH
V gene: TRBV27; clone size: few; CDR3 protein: ASSIRTGVGYT
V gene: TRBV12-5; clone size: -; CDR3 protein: ASGPRMNEQF
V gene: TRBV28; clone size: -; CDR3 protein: ASRQGGNQPQH
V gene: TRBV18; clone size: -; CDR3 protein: ASSPLPGGTADTQY
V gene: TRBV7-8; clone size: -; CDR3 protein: ASSRDRSSGNTIY
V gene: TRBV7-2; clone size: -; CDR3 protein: ASSLFAGVGETQY